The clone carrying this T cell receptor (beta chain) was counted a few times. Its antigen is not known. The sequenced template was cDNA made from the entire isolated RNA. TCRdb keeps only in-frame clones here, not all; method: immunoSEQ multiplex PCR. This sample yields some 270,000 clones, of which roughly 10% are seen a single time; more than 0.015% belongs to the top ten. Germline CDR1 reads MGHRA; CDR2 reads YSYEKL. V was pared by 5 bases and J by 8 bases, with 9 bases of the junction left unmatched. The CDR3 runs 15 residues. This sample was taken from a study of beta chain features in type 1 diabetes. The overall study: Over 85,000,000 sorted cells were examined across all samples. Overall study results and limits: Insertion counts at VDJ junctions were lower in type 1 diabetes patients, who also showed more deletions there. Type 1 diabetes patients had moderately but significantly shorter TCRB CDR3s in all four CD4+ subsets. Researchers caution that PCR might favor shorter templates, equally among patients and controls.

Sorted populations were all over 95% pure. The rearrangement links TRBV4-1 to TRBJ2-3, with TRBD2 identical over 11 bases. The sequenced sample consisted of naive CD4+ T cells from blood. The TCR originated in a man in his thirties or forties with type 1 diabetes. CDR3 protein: CASSDPGTSGRTQYF. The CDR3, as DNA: TGCGCCAGCAGCGACCCGGGGACTAGCGGTCGTACGCAGTATTTT.